The next 15 T cell receptor beta chains were all read from a single sample in a study of CD8+ T cells in alopecia areata. Treatment: oral pan-JAK inhibitor, 5-10 mg twice daily. RNA was isolated and reverse transcribed to cDNA, the sequencing template. The repertoire was sequenced with immunoSEQ multiplex PCR; TCRdb's copy has only in-frame clones and lacks some. Of over 200,000 clones in the sample, 50% to 75% are singletons; the top ten hold roughly 4.2%. The sample in question was CD4+ T cells sorted from blood, obtained at week 4, from a patient treated with tofacitinib. Receptors were obtained from a human donor with alopecia areata.

This clone was observed a few times. The chain uses TRBV7-9 and TRBJ2-3; 8 bases line up with TRBD2. The J segment lost 6 bases and the V segment lost 4 bases, leaving 9 bases of the junction unmatched. The CDR3 loop spans 15 amino acids. Germline V gene data show CDR1 as SEHNR and CDR2 as FQNEAQ (reference sequence). In DNA form, the CDR3 reads TGTGCCAGCAGCTCCGGGGGGGCCTTTGTTGATACGCAGTATTTT. As protein: CASSSGGAFVDTQYF.

This clone was detected a few times. This chain uses TRBV2 with TRBJ1-6; 7 bases match TRBD1. Per the germline V gene, CDR1 is SNHLY and CDR2 is FYNNEI. The V segment lost 6 bases and the J segment 10 bases; nucleotides outside the gene matches: 6. CDR3 size: 13 residues. The chain's CDR3 is CASRTGQASPLHF. Written as DNA, the CDR3 is TGTGCCAGCAGGACCGGACAGGCGTCACCCCTCCACTTT. Filled out from reference TRBV2 and TRBJ1-6, the complete variable domain reads EPEVTQTPSHQVTQMGQEVILRCVPISNHLYFYWYRQILGQKVEFLVSFYNNEISEKSEIFDDQFSVERPDGSNFTLKIRSTKLEDSAMYFCASRTGQASPLHFGNGTRLTVT.

On this clone itself: Its ends do not fully match the called genes, so a read error is possible. The chain combines TRBV30 with TRBJ2-6; D may be TRBD1 (5 bases). The germline CDR1 and CDR2 sequences are GTSNPN and SVGIG (reference sequence). The CDR3 consists of 14 residues. CDR3 in DNA: TGTGCCTGGACTTTAGACGGTGGGGCCAACGTCCTGGCTTTC. This gives the protein CAWTLDGGANVLAF.

This clone was recorded a few times. The rearrangement links TRBV30 to TRBJ1-6, with D hard to call. CDR3 size: 14 residues. Germline V CDR1 and CDR2: GTSNPN, SVGIG (reference sequence). V lost 4 bases and J 0 bases, leaving 7 bases between the germline ends. This chain's CDR3 is CAWTSRSYNSPLHF. CDR3 sequence (DNA): TGTGCCTGGACGAGCCGCTCCTATAATTCACCCCTCCACTTT.

The CDR3 DNA reads TGTGCCAGCAGTGACTACACTGAAGCTTTCTTT. It translates to CASSDYTEAFF. The gene calls are TRBV2 and TRBJ1-1; D is unresolved. The CDR3 has 11 residues. Germline CDR1 and CDR2: SNHLY and FYNNEI. The germline V and J ends were trimmed by 3 bases and 3 bases, with 2 bases remaining between them.

The genes are TRBV7-2 and TRBJ1-1; 8 bases are a match to TRBD1. The CDR3 length is 16 residues. Germline V gene sequence: CDR1 SGHTA, CDR2 FQGNSA. V lost 0 bases to trimming and J lost 3 bases; unmatched junction nucleotides: 6. The DNA of the CDR3 is TGTGCCAGCAGCTTAGCGTATGGACAGGGTTACACTGAAGCTTTCTTT. Its translation: CASSLAYGQGYTEAFF.

This rearrangement joins TRBV7-7 to TRBJ1-5; D is undetermined. V lost 11 bases, J lost 3 bases, and 8 bases lay in between. Germline CDR1 SSHAT, CDR2 FNYEAQ (reference sequence). The CDR3 covers 11 residues. CDR3 sequence: CAPRFNQPQHF. CDR3 DNA: TGTGCCCCCCGCTTCAATCAGCCCCAGCATTTT.

The chain has TRBV7-2 and TRBJ1-2, with D possibly matching TRBD1 (6 bases). Trimming shortened V by 5 bases and J by 8 bases, and 15 bases separated the two germline ends. CDR1 is SGHTA and CDR2 is FQGNSA in the germline V gene. The CDR3 length is 13 residues. CDR3 bases: TGTGCCAGCAGCCAACCGGGGGGCCGGGGCTACACCTTC. Protein sequence: CASSQPGGRGYTF.

The chain combines TRBV13 with TRBJ1-4; D is perhaps TRBD1 (5 bases). Germline V gives CDR1 PRHDT, CDR2 FYEKMQ (reference sequence). The CDR3 loop spans 16 amino acids. Deletions cut 5 bases from V and 8 bases from J, with 21 bases between. In nucleotides, the CDR3 is TGTGCCAGCAGCAACTCACGGGATGGGGGTTCGGAAAAACTGTTTTTT. This sequence encodes CASSNSRDGGSEKLFF.

The rearrangement links TRBV29-1 to TRBJ1-2, with D possibly matching TRBD1 (5 bases). Germline V lookup: CDR1 SQVTM, CDR2 ANQGSEA. The CDR3 runs 12 residues. Trimming shortened V by 4 bases and J by 7 bases, and 13 bases separated the two germline ends. CDR3 amino acids: CSVGRPGGGYTF. As DNA, the CDR3 is TGCAGCGTTGGGCGGCCCGGGGGTGGCTACACCTTC.

V gene TRBV4-1 combines with J gene TRBJ2-5, with D possibly TRBD2 on 5 matching bases. The V end lost 1 base, the J end lost 7 bases, and 16 bases lay between the germline ends. Germline V CDR1 and CDR2: MGHRA, YSYEKL. The CDR3 is 15 residues long. The CDR3 DNA reads as TGCGCCAGCAGCCAAGTCGGGGAGCCCCCAGGGACCCAGTACTTC. This codes for CASSQVGEPPGTQYF.

The rearrangement links TRBV9 to TRBJ2-7; 9 bases fit TRBD1. There are 14 residues in the CDR3. Germline V lookup: CDR1 SGDLS, CDR2 YYNGEE. V shed 4 bases and J 6 bases; nucleotides not matched to a gene: 8. The CDR3: CASSFTGGSSEQYF. CDR3 DNA sequence: TGTGCCAGCAGCTTCACAGGGGGCTCAAGCGAGCAGTACTTC.

This clone was recorded a few times. The junction differs from germline at one of its ends, possibly a read error. The genes are TRBV10-3 and TRBJ1-1; D is unresolved. The CDR3 covers 15 residues. In germline, CDR1 is ENHRY, CDR2 SYGVKD. CDR3 loop: CASSRADLMNTEAFF. CDR3 DNA: TGTGCCAGCAGTCGCGCAGACCTCATGAACACTGAAGCTTTCTTT.

This chain uses TRBV7-9 with TRBJ2-3, with TRBD2 matching over 11 bases. The CDR3 contains 15 residues. The V segment lost 3 bases and the J segment 4 bases; nucleotides outside the gene matches: 3. The germline CDR1 and CDR2 sequences are SEHNR and FQNEAQ (reference sequence). This CDR3 reads CASSFPSGGPDTQYF. The CDR3 DNA follows: TGTGCCAGCAGCTTTCCTAGCGGGGGGCCAGATACGCAGTATTTT. Together with reference TRBV7-9 and TRBJ2-3, the CDR3 gives the full variable domain: DTGVSQNPRHKITKRGQNVTFRCDPISEHNRLYWYRQTLGQGPEFLTYFQNEAQLEKSRLLSDRFSAERPKGSFSTLEIQRTEQGDSAMYLCASSFPSGGPDTQYFGPGTRLTVL.

The chain combines TRBV29-1 with TRBJ2-4; D possibly corresponds to TRBD2 (6 bases). CDR1 is SQVTM, CDR2 ANQGSEA, per germline. The V and J ends lost 7 bases and 5 bases respectively, with 9 bases between them. This CDR3 has 11 residues. The CDR3 region has the DNA TGCAGCGGGCGGGACCAAAACATTCAGTACTTC. The encoded protein is CSGRDQNIQYF.